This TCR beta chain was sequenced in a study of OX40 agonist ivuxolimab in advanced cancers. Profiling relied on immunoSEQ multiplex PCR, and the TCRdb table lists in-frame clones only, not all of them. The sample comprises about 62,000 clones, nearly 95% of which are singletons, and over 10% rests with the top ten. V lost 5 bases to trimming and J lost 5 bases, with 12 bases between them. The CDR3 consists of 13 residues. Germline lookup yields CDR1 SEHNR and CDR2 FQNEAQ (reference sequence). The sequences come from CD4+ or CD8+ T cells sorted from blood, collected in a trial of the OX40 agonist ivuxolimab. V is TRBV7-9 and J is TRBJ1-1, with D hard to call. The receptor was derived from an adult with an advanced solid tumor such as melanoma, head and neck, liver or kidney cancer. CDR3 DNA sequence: TGTGCCAGCAGCGCCCCTGGGTCGACTGAAGCTTTCTTT. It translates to CASSAPGSTEAFF.